Detailed here is one T cell receptor beta chain. What it binds is not known. Profiling relied on immunoSEQ multiplex PCR, and the TCRdb table lists in-frame clones only, not all of them. The repertoire holds around 78,000 clones, with 70% to 90% as singletons. Sample time point: blood 4 weeks post-SBRT, at nephrectomy. Regarding treatment: 15 Gy SBRT to primary tumor, nephrectomy 4 weeks later. Nephrectomy followed 15 Gy stereotactic body radiation by 4 weeks. Blood was sampled at baseline, 2 weeks and 4 weeks after SBRT. This renal cell carcinoma was of the clear cell type. This entry is derived from a study of radiation and T cells in renal cell carcinoma. Study-wide findings and caveats: Top tumor clonotypes rose in blood 2 weeks post-radiation, then contracted.

The CDR3 is 13 amino acids. CDR1 MNHEY and CDR2 SVGAGI come from the germline V gene. Trimming pared 11 bases from V and 4 bases from J, leaving 18 bases between. This receptor was obtained from a woman aged 70-85 years with renal cell carcinoma. The source material was blood, sampled from a patient whose treatment included radiotherapy and nephrectomy. The chain employs TRBV6-5 and TRBJ2-7; D unclear. CDR3 protein: CAAGLAATYEQYF. The CDR3 DNA follows: TGTGCCGCCGGATTGGCGGCAACTTACGAGCAGTACTTC.